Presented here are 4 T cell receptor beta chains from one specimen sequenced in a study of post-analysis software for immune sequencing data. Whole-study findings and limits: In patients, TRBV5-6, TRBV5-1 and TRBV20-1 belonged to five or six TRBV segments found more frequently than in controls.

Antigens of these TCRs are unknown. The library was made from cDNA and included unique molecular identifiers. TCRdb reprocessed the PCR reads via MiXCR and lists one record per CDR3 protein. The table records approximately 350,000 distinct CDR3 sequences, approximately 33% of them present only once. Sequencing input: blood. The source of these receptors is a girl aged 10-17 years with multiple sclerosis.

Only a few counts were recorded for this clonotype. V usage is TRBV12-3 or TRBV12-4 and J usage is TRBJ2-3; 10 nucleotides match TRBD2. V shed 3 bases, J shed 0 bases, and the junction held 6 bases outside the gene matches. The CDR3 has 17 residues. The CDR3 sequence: CASSFASGLASTDTQYF. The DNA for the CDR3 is TGTGCCAGCAGTTTTGCATCGGGACTAGCGAGCACAGATACGCAGTATTTT.

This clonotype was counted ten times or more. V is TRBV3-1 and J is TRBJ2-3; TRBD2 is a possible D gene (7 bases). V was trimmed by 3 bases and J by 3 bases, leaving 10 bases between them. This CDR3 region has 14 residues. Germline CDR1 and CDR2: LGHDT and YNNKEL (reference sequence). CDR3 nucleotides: TGTGCCAGCAGCCAGCGGGGGCGAACAGATACGCAGTATTTT. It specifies CASSQRGRTDTQYF.

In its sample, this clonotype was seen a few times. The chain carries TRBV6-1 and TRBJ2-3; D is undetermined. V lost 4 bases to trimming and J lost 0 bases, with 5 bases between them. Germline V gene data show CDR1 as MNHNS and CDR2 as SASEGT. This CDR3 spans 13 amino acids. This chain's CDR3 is CASSADSTDTQYF. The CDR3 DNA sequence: TGTGCCAGCAGTGCCGACAGCACAGATACGCAGTATTTT.

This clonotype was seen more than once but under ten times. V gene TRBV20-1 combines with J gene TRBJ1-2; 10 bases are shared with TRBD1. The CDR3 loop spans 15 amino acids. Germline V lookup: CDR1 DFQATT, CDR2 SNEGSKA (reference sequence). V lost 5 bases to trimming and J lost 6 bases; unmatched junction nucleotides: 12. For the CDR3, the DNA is TGCAGTGCTCCCCGCCCCGGGACAGGGGCTAATGGCTACACCTTC. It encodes CSAPRPGTGANGYTF.